This T cell receptor (beta chain) appears in the sequencing data of a study of cytomegalovirus exposure and HLA in healthy donors. Overall study findings and caveats: The productive fraction for most TCR beta V segments was about 90% or about 30% in an earlier analysis. Overall, about 160 TCR beta chains were annotated as cytomegalovirus-associated. An Asian-associated ancestry cluster reportedly showed fewer N-insertions than the approximately 630-donor mean in a later analysis. The authors reported that TCR beta sequences could predict HLA-A and HLA-B alleles. These predictions were accurate for most subjects in the first cohort.

With regard to this clone: What it recognizes is unknown.

The PCR contained 60 Vbeta and 13 Jbeta primers. Produced via immunoSEQ multiplex PCR; TCRdb's table is partial and in-frame only. Counted here are 100,000 to 150,000 clones, over 80% occurring once; the ten biggest clones make up over 1%. The sample comprised PBMCs. The TCR comes from a boy aged 5-17 years in good health and CMV-seronegative.

The CDR3 DNA follows: TGTGCCAGCAGTTTAGAGCCTTCGGGGGCCCAGCATTTT. It yields the protein CASSLEPSGAQHF. V usage is TRBV27 and J usage is TRBJ1-5, with D perhaps matching TRBD1 (5 bases). V shed 2 bases and J shed 11 bases, with 13 bases lying between them. Germline V gene data show CDR1 as MNHEY and CDR2 as SMNVEV (reference sequence). The CDR3 has 13 residues.